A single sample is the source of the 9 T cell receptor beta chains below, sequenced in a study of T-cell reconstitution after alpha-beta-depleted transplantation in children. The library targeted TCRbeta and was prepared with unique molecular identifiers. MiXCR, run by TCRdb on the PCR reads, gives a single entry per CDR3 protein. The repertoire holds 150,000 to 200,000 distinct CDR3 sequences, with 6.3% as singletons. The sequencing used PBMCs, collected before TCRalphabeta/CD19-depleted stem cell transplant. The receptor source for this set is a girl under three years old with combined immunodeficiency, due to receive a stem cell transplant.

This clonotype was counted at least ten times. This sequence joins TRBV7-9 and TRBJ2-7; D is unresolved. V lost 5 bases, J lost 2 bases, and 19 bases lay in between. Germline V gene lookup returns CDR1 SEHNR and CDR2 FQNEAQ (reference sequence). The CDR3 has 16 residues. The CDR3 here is CASSLGPRAQTYEQYF. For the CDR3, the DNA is TGTGCCAGCAGCCTAGGACCAAGGGCGCAAACCTACGAGCAGTACTTC.

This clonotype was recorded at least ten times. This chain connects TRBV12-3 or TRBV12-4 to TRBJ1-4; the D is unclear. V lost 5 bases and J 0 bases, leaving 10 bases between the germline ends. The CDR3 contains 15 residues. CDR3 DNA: TGTGCCAGCAGTGCCGCTCTTGCAACTAATGAAAAACTGTTTTTT. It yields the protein CASSAALATNEKLFF.

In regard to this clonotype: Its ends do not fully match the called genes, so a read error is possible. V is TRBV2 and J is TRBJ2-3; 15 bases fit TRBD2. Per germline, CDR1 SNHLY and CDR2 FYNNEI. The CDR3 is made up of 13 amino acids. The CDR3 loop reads CASRGPGLAGGHF. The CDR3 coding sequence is TGTGCCAGCAGGGGTCCGGGACTAGCGGGGGGTCATTTT.

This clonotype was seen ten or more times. This CDR3 is CASSSQTTDTQYF. The CDR3 DNA is TGTGCCAGCAGCTCTCAGACCACAGATACGCAGTATTTT. The rearrangement links TRBV7-2 to TRBJ2-3; no reliable D call. The V end lost 4 bases, the J end lost 2 bases, and 7 bases lay between the germline ends. CDR1 and CDR2 (germline): SGHTA, FQGNSA. The CDR3 is 13 residues long. The whole variable domain, filled in from reference TRBV7-2 and TRBJ2-3, reads GAGVSQSPSNKVTEKGKDVELRCDPISGHTALYWYRQSLGQGLEFLIYFQGNSAPDKSGLPSDRFSAERTGGSVSTLTIQRTQQEDSAVYLCASSSQTTDTQYFGPGTRLTVL.

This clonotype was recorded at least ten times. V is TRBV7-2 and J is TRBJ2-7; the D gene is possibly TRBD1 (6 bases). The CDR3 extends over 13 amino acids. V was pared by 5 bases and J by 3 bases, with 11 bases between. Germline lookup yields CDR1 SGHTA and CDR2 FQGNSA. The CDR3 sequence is CASSITGSYEQYF. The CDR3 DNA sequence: TGTGCCAGCAGCATCACAGGGAGCTACGAGCAGTACTTC.

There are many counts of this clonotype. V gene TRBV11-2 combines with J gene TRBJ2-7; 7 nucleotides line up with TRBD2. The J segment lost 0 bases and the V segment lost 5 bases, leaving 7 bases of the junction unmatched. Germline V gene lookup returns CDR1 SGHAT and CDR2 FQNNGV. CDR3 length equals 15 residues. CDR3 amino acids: CASSAGTNPSYEQYF. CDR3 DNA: TGTGCCAGCAGCGCTGGGACTAATCCCTCCTACGAGCAGTACTTC.

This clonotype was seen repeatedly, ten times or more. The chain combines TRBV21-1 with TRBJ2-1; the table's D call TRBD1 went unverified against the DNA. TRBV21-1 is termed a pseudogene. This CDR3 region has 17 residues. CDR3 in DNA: TGTGCCAGCAGCAGCGAACCGGGGGCGGGAGAGGACAATGAGCAGTTCTTC. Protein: CASSSEPGAGEDNEQFF.

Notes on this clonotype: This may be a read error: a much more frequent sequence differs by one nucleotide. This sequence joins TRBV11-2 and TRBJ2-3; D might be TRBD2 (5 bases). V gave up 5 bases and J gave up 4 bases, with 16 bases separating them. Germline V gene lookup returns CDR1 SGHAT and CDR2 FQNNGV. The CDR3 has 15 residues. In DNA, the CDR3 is TGTGCCAGCAGCCCCCCCCGGGGAGCCCCAGATACGCAGTATTTT. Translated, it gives CASSPPRGAPDTQYF.

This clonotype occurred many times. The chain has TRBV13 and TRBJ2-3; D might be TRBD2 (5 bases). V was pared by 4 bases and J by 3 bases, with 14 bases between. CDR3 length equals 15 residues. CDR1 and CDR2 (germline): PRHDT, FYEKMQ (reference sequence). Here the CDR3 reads CASSSWTERTDTQYF. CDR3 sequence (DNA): TGTGCCAGCAGCTCCTGGACCGAGCGGACAGATACGCAGTATTTT. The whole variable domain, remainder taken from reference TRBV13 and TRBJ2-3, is AAGVIQSPRHLIKEKRETATLKCYPIPRHDTVYWYQQGPGQDPQFLISFYEKMQSDKGSIPDRFSAQQFSDYHSELNMSSLELGDSALYFCASSSWTERTDTQYFGPGTRLTVL.